A selection of T cell receptor beta chains follows, all from one sample in a study of blood T cells in healthy people across ages. TCRdb used MiXCR to reprocess the 5' RACE reads, holding one entry per CDR3 protein. The table has some 1.8 million distinct CDR3 sequences, roughly two fifths seen once. The sequencing sample was made of blood. Receptor source: a human donor in good health. Each CDR3 is given with its conserved first and last residue. Fields, in order: V gene, J gene, D gene, clone size, CDR3 DNA, CDR3 protein. A D gene is named only where the DNA matches it firmly. Only part of the rows carry a size: once, few, many, or a class if the clone is expanded.

TRBV10-2	TRBJ1-1	NA	NA	TGCGCCAGCAGTGAGTCGATGGAAGTTTTGGCTTTCTTT	CASSESMEVLAFF
TRBV20-1	TRBJ2-3	NA	NA	TGCAGTGCTTCACAGGGGGGAGGGTCAGATACGCAGTATTTT	CSASQGGGSDTQYF
TRBV29-1	TRBJ2-5	NA	once	TGCAGCGTTGAAAGGAACAGGGACGAGACCCGGTACTTC	CSVERNRDETRYF
TRBV7-9	TRBJ1-2	TRBD1	once	TGTTCCAGCAGCTCGGGACAGGGGATTAGCTATGGCTACACCTTC	CSSSSGQGISYGYTF
TRBV13	TRBJ1-2	TRBD1	few	TGTGCCAGCAGCTCTAGGCCGACAGGGGTGTATGGCTACACCTTC	CASSSRPTGVYGYTF
TRBV5-1	TRBJ2-7	NA	NA	TGCGCCAGCAGCTTCGACCGCAACTCCGAGATTGTAGACGAGCAGTACTTC	CASSFDRNSEIVDEQYF
TRBV2	TRBJ2-3	NA	NA	TGTGCCAGCAGTGGTGTAGGGGCGAACACAGATACGCAGTATTTT	CASSGVGANTDTQYF
TRBV5-1	TRBJ1-2	NA	NA	TGCGCCAGCAGTTCCGAACCTGGACGGATCCCTCTAAGTGGCTACACCTTC	CASSSEPGRIPLSGYTF
TRBV7-9	TRBJ1-1	NA	NA	TGTGCCAGCAGCTCCACCGCGGGGGGGGAGAACACTGAAGCTTTCTTT	CASSSTAGGENTEAFF
TRBV24-1	TRBJ2-3	TRBD2	NA	TGTGCCACCAGTGATCGCGTAGCGGGGGGTAGCACAGATACGCAGTATTTT	CATSDRVAGGSTDTQYF
TRBV4-2	TRBJ1-5	NA	NA	TGTGCCAGTGGCAGGGCAGTCAATCCGCCCCAGCATTTT	CASGRAVNPPQHF
TRBV25-1	TRBJ1-2	NA	NA	TGTGCCAGCAGTGAAGAGAAGGACAGTAACTATGGCTACACCTTC	CASSEEKDSNYGYTF
TRBV6-2/TRBV6-3	TRBJ2-5	NA	few	TGTGCCAGCAGTTACGGGGATATAGGGACCCAGTACTTC	CASSYGDIGTQYF
TRBV6-6	TRBJ1-1	TRBD1	NA	TGTGCCAGCAGTTACTCGATGGACAGGGGGAACACTGAAGCTTTCTTT	CASSYSMDRGNTEAFF
TRBV3-1	TRBJ2-7	TRBD1	NA	TGTGCCAGCAGCCAAGACGTGGGACAGGGGGATCAGTACTTC	CASSQDVGQGDQYF
TRBV20-1	TRBJ1-6	TRBD1	few	TGCAGTGCCTCGACAGGGTGGAATTCACCCCTCCACTTT	CSASTGWNSPLHF
TRBV6-1	TRBJ1-1	NA	few	TGTGCCAGCAGTGAATGGGTGGCGATGAACACTGAAGCTTTCTTT	CASSEWVAMNTEAFF
TRBV29-1	TRBJ2-1	TRBD1	NA	TGCAGCGTCCCACCGGGACAGATAGTCAATGAGCAGTTCTTC	CSVPPGQIVNEQFF
TRBV2	TRBJ1-1	NA	NA	TGTGCCAGCAGCCGGTGGAAGAGGGGGAACACTGAAGCTTTCTTT	CASSRWKRGNTEAFF
TRBV9	TRBJ2-7	TRBD2	NA	TGTGCCAGCAGCGTACTAGCTAGCGGGGGGATCTACGAGCAGTACTTC	CASSVLASGGIYEQYF
TRBV25-1	TRBJ2-7	NA	few	TGTGCCAGCAGTGATGAACAAACGGGAGAGCAGTACTTC	CASSDEQTGEQYF
TRBV5-6	TRBJ2-7	TRBD1	many	TGTGCCAGCAGCTCGGGATTCAGGGGGGAGCAGTACTTC	CASSSGFRGEQYF
TRBV20-1	TRBJ2-3	TRBD2	NA	TGCAGTGCTAGAGACGTCTTAGCGGGGGGGAGCACAGATACGCAGTATTTT	CSARDVLAGGSTDTQYF
TRBV29-1	TRBJ1-1	NA	NA	TGCAGCGTTGCTTTATTGGTCCAGGGTAGGGGATGGCCTGAAGCTTTCTTT	CSVALLVQGRGWPEAFF
TRBV11-2	TRBJ2-7	TRBD2	NA	TGTGCCAGCAGCCCCGGGGGGGGAATGGTCTACGAGCAGTACTTC	CASSPGGGMVYEQYF
TRBV29-1	TRBJ2-1	NA	NA	TGCAGCGTTGAGGCTAGGCAGGGTGGCAATGAGCAGTTCTTC	CSVEARQGGNEQFF
TRBV12-3/TRBV12-4	TRBJ2-3	NA	NA	TGTGCCAGCAGTTTAGTCAGACTAGCAGATACGCAGTATTTT	CASSLVRLADTQYF
TRBV5-6	TRBJ2-7	TRBD1	few	TGTGCCAGCACCATTGGGGACAGCCCTTACGAGCAGTACTTC	CASTIGDSPYEQYF
TRBV6-6	TRBJ2-3	NA	many	TGTGCCAGCAGTTACGGACAGAGCACAGATACGCAGTATTTT	CASSYGQSTDTQYF
TRBV7-2	TRBJ2-7	TRBD2	NA	TGTGCCAGCAGCTACCGGACTAGCGGGGACTACGAGCAGTACTTC	CASSYRTSGDYEQYF
TRBV15	TRBJ2-1	TRBD1	NA	TGTGCCACCAGCAGAGTGGGGGGGACAGGGTTACAGTTCTTC	CATSRVGGTGLQFF
TRBV27	TRBJ2-7	TRBD1	few	TGTGCCAGCAGCAACAGGGGCCCCTACGAGCAGTACTTC	CASSNRGPYEQYF
TRBV20-1	TRBJ2-3	NA	few	TGCAGTGCTAGCCCAGGGTTGTGGACAGATACGCAGTATTTT	CSASPGLWTDTQYF
TRBV4-1	TRBJ1-5	TRBD1	few	TGCGCCAGCAGCCGAGGACAGGATAGCAATCAGCCCCAGCATTTT	CASSRGQDSNQPQHF
TRBV4-2	TRBJ2-1	NA	NA	TGTGCCAGCAGCCAACTAGTCCTTGGAAATGAGCAGTTCTTC	CASSQLVLGNEQFF
TRBV2	TRBJ1-4	NA	NA	TGTGCCAGCAGTGCCTGGGCCCCAGGCTCCCCTAATGAAAAACTGTTTTTT	CASSAWAPGSPNEKLFF
TRBV7-2	TRBJ2-1	TRBD1	NA	TGTGCCAGCAGCCACACAGGGGATTATAGGAACGAGCAGTTCTTC	CASSHTGDYRNEQFF
TRBV7-2	TRBJ1-5	NA	NA	TGTGCCAGCAGCTTAGCTATCGCAGGTCAGCCCCAGCATTTT	CASSLAIAGQPQHF
TRBV5-1	TRBJ2-5	TRBD2	NA	TGCGCCAGCAGCCCCACTAGCGGGGGGTTCGAGACCCAGTACTTC	CASSPTSGGFETQYF
TRBV6-5	TRBJ1-5	TRBD1	once	TGTGCCAGCAGTTCCGCGGGGTGGACAGGGCGTAATCAGCCCCAGCATTTT	CASSSAGWTGRNQPQHF
TRBV30	TRBJ1-2	NA	few	TGTGCCTCCCGGGACGGTGTTTTCTATGGCTACACCTTC	CASRDGVFYGYTF
TRBV7-9	TRBJ1-1	TRBD1	NA	TGTGCCAGCAGCTTAGCCTTACAGGGGGGAGCTGAAGCTTTCTTT	CASSLALQGGAEAFF
TRBV3-1	TRBJ2-3	TRBD1	NA	TGTGCCAGCAGCCAACCCGCGACAGGGGGAGATACGCAGTATTTT	CASSQPATGGDTQYF
TRBV4-3	TRBJ2-7	NA	NA	TGCGCCAGCAGCCAAGAGGTGAGCAGCTCCTACGAGCAGTACTTC	CASSQEVSSSYEQYF
TRBV29-1	TRBJ2-7	TRBD2	few	TGCAGCGCCAGGACTAGCGGGGACGAGCAGTACTTC	CSARTSGDEQYF
TRBV14	TRBJ1-4	NA	few	TGTGCCAGCAGCCAACTGGGGGAGCCTAATGAAAAACTGTTTTTT	CASSQLGEPNEKLFF
TRBV7-2	TRBJ1-4	NA	NA	TGTGCCAGCAGCTCCCCAGGTGAGGGACAAGAAAAACGGTTTTTT	CASSSPGEGQEKRFF
TRBV6-5	TRBJ1-5	NA	NA	TGTGCCAGCAGTTACTCCCAGGATCAGCCCCAGCATTTT	CASSYSQDQPQHF